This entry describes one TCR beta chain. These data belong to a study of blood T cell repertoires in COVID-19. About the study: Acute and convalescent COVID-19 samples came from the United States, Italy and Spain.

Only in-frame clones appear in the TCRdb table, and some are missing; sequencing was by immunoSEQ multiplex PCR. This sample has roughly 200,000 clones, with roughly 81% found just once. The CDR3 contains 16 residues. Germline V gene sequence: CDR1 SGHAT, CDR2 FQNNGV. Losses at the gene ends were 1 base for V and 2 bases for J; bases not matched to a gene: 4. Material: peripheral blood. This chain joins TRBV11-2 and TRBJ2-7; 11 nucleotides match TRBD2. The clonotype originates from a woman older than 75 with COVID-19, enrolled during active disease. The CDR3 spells CASSLGASGGTYEQYF. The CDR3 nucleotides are TGTGCCAGCAGCTTAGGAGCTAGCGGGGGGACCTACGAGCAGTACTTC.